One T cell receptor (beta chain) is described in this entry. Its antigen remains unknown. The CDR3 runs 11 residues. V was shortened by 3 bases and J by 7 bases, with 4 bases between the two germline ends. The V gene's germline CDR1 is LNHDA and CDR2 SQIVND (reference sequence). The data originate from a study of cytomegalovirus exposure and HLA in healthy donors. Study outcomes and limitations: Based on reports, TCR beta sequences accurately predicted HLA-A and HLA-B alleles for most subjects.

With 60 Vbeta and 13 Jbeta primers, the PCR was carried out. Repertoires were generated with immunoSEQ multiplex PCR, while TCRdb's copy carries only in-frame clones and drops some. This sample has about 120,000 clones, with approximately 80% found just once. The rearrangement joins TRBV19 to TRBJ2-4; no clear D. Sequencing used PBMCs. The sequence came from a man between 50 and 59 years old in good health and CMV-seronegative. The CDR3 region is CASSILNIQYF. The CDR3 nucleotides are TGTGCCAGTAGTATCCTGAACATTCAGTACTTC. Combining the CDR3 with reference TRBV19 and TRBJ2-4 gives the whole variable domain DGGITQSPKYLFRKEGQNVTLSCEQNLNHDAMYWYRQDPGQGLRLIYYSQIVNDFQKGDIAEGYSVSREKKESFPLTVTSAQKNPTAFYLCASSILNIQYFGAGTRLSVL.